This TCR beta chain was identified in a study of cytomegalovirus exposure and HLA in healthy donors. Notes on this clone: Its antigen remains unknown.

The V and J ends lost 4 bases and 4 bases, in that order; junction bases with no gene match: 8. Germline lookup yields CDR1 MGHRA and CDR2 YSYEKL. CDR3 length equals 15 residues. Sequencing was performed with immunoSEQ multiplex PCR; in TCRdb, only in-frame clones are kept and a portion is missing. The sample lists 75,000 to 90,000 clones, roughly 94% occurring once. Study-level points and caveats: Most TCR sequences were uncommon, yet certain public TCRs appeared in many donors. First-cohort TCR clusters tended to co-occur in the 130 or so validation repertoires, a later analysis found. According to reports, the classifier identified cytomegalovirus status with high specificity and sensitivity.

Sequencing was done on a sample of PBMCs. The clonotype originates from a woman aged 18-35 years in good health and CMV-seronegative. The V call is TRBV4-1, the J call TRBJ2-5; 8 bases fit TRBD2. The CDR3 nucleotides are TGCGCCAGCAGCCCTAAGGGACTAGTGGGAGAGACCCAGTACTTC. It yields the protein CASSPKGLVGETQYF.